A selection of T cell receptor beta chains follows, all from one sample in a study of cytomegalovirus exposure and HLA in healthy donors. Generated by immunoSEQ multiplex PCR, the TCRdb table keeps only in-frame clones and is missing some. The sample yields about 140,000 clones, about 90% seen once. Sequenced material: PBMCs. The origin of the receptors is a man aged 18 to 35 in good health and CMV-seronegative. CDR3s include the opening cysteine and the closing phenylalanine or tryptophan. D genes are given only for firm matches.

D gene,J gene,V gene,CDR3 DNA,CDR3 protein
TRBD1,TRBJ2-7,TRBV10-2,TGCGCCAGCTCGACAGGGAACTCCTACGAGCAGTACTTC,CASSTGNSYEQYF
TRBD1,TRBJ1-1,TRBV5-5,TGTGCCAGCAGCCCCTATCCCCCGGGACAGGGAAGGGCTTTCTTT,CASSPYPPGQGRAFF
.,TRBJ1-1,TRBV19,TGTGCCAGTACAGGAGGGGGGGCCCGTGAAGCTTTCTTT,CASTGGGAREAFF
TRBD1,TRBJ1-1,TRBV27,TGTGCCAGCAGCCGGGGACAGGGGGGGACTGAAGCTTTCTTT,CASSRGQGGTEAFF
.,TRBJ1-2,TRBV6-5,TGTGCCAGTCGGGAAGCGGGGTATGGCTACACCTTC,CASREAGYGYTF
.,TRBJ1-1,TRBV5-3,TGTGCCAGAAGCCGATCTTCAGAGAACACTGAAGCTTTCTTT,CARSRSSENTEAFF
.,TRBJ1-4,TRBV7-9,TGTGCCAGCAGCTTAGGGAGCGAAAAACTGTTTTTT,CASSLGSEKLFF
TRBD2,TRBJ2-1,TRBV19,TGTGCCAGTAGTTCATTAATAGGGACAGTTAGCGGGAGCTCCTACAATGAGCAGTTCTTC,CASSSLIGTVSGSSYNEQFF
.,TRBJ1-2,TRBV28,TGTGCCAGCAGACTCGGACAGAACTATGGCTACACCTTC,CASRLGQNYGYTF
.,TRBJ1-4,TRBV9,TGTGCCAGCAGCCCGCAGGGAAGGCGTGAAAAACTGTTTTTT,CASSPQGRREKLFF